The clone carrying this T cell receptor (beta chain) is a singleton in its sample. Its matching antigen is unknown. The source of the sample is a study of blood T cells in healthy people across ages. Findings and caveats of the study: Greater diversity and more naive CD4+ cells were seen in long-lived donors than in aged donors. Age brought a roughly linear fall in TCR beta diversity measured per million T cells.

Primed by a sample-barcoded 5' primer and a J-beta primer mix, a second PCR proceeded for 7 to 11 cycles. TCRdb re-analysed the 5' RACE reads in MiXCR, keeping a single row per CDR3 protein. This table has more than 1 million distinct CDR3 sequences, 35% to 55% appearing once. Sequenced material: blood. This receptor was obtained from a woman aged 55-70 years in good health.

CDR3 in DNA: TGTGCCACCAGCAGAGCCCGGACCGGAAATAGCAATCAGCCCCAGCATTTT. It codes for CATSRARTGNSNQPQHF. The chain couples TRBV15 to TRBJ1-5; unclear D gene. Trimming removed 1 base from V and 0 bases from J, with 13 bases in between. Germline V gene sequence: CDR1 LNHNV, CDR2 YYDKDF (reference sequence). The CDR3 sequence is 17 residues long. Together with reference TRBV15 and TRBJ1-5, the CDR3 gives the full variable domain: DAMVIQNPRYQVTQFGKPVTLSCSQTLNHNVMYWYQQKSSQAPKLLFHYYDKDFNNEADTPDNFQSRRPNTSFCFLDIRSPGLGDTAMYLCATSRARTGNSNQPQHFGDGTRLSIL.